This T cell receptor beta chain originates from a study of human T cells and chemical hapten exposure. Time point reported: pre-sensitization, week 0. Treatment specified: therapeutic diphenylcyclopropenone sensitization with weekly scalp DPC. The CDR3 has 16 residues. V was cut by 1 base and J by 0 bases, with 11 bases left in between. Germline V gene sequence: CDR1 KGHSH, CDR2 LQKENI. One entry per CDR3 protein results from TCRdb running MiXCR on the RACE reads. The top ten hold around 2.6% of the sample, which has 350,000 to 400,000 distinct CDR3 sequences, roughly 5% seen once. The origin of this receptor is a woman aged 45 to 65 with alopecia areata. Some clones in this sample may be carry-over from other donors' samples. The J gene is TRBJ2-3, the V gene TRBV18; TRBD2 might be the D (6 bases). The specimen comprised whole blood, sampled in connection with sensitization to the hapten diphenylcyclopropenone (DPC). The CDR3 region is CASSPRAGLSTDTQYF. CDR3 in DNA: TGTGCCAGCTCACCACGGGCGGGGCTAAGCACAGATACGCAGTATTTT. The full variable domain, with the rest looked up from reference TRBV18 and TRBJ2-3, is NAGVMQNPRHLVRRRGQEARLRCSPMKGHSHVYWYRQLPEEGLKFMVYLQKENIIDESGMPKERFSAEFPKEGPSILRIQQVVRGDSAAYFCASSPRAGLSTDTQYFGPGTRLTVL.